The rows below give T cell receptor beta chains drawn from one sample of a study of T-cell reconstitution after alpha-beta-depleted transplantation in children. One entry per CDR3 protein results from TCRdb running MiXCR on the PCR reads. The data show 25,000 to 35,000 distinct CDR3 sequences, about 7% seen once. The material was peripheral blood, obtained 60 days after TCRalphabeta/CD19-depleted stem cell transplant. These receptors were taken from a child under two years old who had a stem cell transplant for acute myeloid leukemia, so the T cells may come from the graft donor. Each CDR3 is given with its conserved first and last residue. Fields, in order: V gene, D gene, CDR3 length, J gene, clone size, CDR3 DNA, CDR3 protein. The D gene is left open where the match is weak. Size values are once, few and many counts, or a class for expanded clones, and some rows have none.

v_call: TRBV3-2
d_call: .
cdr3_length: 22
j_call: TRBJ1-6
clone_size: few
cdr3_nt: TGTGCCAGCAGCCCTAGTGGTTGGACGGACAGGGCCCTCCTGAACCCAGATTCACCCCTCCACTTT
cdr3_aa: CASSPSGWTDRALLNPDSPLHF

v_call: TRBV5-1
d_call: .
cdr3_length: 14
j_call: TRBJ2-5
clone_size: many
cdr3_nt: TGCGCCAGCAGTTTGACAGCAAACCAAGAGACCCAGTACTTC
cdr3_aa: CASSLTANQETQYF

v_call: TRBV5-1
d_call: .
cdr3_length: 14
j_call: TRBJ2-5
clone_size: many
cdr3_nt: TGCGCCAGCAGCTTGGAGGGACCCGGTGAGACCCAGTACTTC
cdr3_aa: CASSLEGPGETQYF

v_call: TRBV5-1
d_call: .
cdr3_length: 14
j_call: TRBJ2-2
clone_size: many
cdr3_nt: TGCGCCAGCAGCTTTTTACGGCGGCCCGGGGAGCTGTTTTTT
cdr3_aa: CASSFLRRPGELFF

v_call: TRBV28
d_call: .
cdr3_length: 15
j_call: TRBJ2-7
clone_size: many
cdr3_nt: TGTGCCAGCAGTCCCTTGGGGGAGCGGACCTACGAGCAGTACTTC
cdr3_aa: CASSPLGERTYEQYF

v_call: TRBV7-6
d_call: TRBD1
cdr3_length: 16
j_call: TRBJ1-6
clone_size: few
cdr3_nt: TGTGCCAGCAGTTATACAGGGGGCTCCTATAATTCACCCCTCCACTTT
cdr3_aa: CASSYTGGSYNSPLHF

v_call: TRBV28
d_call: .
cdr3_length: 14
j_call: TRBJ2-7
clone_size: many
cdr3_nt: TGTGCCAGCAGTTTTGCGGCGATGGGCTACGAGCAGTACTTC
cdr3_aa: CASSFAAMGYEQYF

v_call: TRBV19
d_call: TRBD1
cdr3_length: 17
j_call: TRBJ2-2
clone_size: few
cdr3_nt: TGTGCCAGTAGTACGCAGAATGGCCGACAGGGGAGCGGGGAGCTGTTTTTT
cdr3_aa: CASSTQNGRQGSGELFF

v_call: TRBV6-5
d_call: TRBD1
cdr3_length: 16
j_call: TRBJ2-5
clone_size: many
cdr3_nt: TGTGCCAGCAGTTACACCGAAATGGGCAGGGGGGAGACCCAGTACTTC
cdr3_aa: CASSYTEMGRGETQYF

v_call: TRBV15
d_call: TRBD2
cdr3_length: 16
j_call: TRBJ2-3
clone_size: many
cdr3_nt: TGTGCCACCAGCAGGAGACTAGCGGGTTTCACAGATACGCAGTATTTT
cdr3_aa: CATSRRLAGFTDTQYF

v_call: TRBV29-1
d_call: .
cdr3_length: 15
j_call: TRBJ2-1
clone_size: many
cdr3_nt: TGCAGCGTCGAAGGCCTAGCGTTATCCTACAATGAGCAGTTCTTC
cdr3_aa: CSVEGLALSYNEQFF

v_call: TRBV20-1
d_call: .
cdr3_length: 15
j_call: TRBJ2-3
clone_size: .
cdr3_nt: TGCATTGCGGGCCTGGAACAGGGCTTCAGAGGCACGCAGTATTTT
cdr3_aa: CIAGLEQGFRGTQYF

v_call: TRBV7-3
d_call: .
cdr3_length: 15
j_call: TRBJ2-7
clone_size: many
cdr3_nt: TGTGCCAGCAGCTTTTATCCAGCGAGTTTCTACGAGCAGTACTTC
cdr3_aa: CASSFYPASFYEQYF

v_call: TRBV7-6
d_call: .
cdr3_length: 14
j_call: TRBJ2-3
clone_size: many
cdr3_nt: TGTGCCAGCAGCTTAGGGACGCATATGGATACGCAGTATTTT
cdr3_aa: CASSLGTHMDTQYF